This note documents a single T cell receptor (beta chain) sequence. Its antigen remains undetermined. Per-base qualities were not stored, and no clone one base away is much larger. The record originates from a study of blood T cell repertoires in COVID-19 (dated by TCRdb to 2019 to 2021). Background for the entire study: Samples from collaborators originated in the United States, Italy and Spain and spanned both the acute and convalescent phases of COVID-19. The material from the prospective study consisted of cDNA or gDNA derived from T cells, B-cell-depleted T cells, or PBMCs. Deeply sampled blood TCRbeta repertoires from subjects exposed to, actively infected with, or recovered from COVID-19 were included in the dataset. The repertoires were released in a freely available public database meant as a resource for research on the immune response to SARS-CoV-2. Samples were obtained from the ongoing ImmuneRACE study (first 160 participants) and from 1,200 or so subjects provided by 6 global collaborators. A de-identified subject ID, COVID-19 status, age in years and sex were almost always included in the sample metadata. Where HLA class I and class II types were available, the types were taken from metadata supplied by the sample provider, not from assay-based typing.

Trimming at the junction amounts to 1 base on V and 2 bases on J, and the germline ends lie 13 bases apart. Including the terminal cysteine and phenylalanine, the CDR3 comprises 16 residues. Only the CDR3 region is kept as DNA, spanning 48 bases read in frame from base 1. The CDR1 and CDR2 encoded by the germline V gene are SGHAT and FQNNGV. Broader findings and caveats from the paper: How much clinical and demographic metadata was included differed by source and by participant, and the metadata was provided uncurated.

TCRbeta CDR3 regions were amplified from genomic DNA using the immunoSEQ Assay, a bias-controlled multiplex PCR. Processing in the source paper ran as follows. The number of nucleated cells in each sample was estimated from the amplification of reference gene primers within the assay. To quantify the absolute abundance of each unique TCRbeta CDR3 rearrangement, sequence reads were collapsed and filtered. For each sample, productive Simpson clonality was calculated as the square root of Simpson's diversity index across productive rearrangements. Not all clones reach the TCRdb copy of this immuneACCESS table, which keeps in-frame sequences only. Checked studies attribute under half of the gap to unresolved V genes and leave the rest unexplained. V and J calls and clone size are as listed in that table; D and trimming were resolved from the DNA. This sample is represented by fewer than 200,000 clones; roughly 80% of them were singletons. The ten biggest clones cover 6.5% to 9% of the sample.

One collaborating source in Seattle enrolled patients during active infection and followed them longitudinally through the course of disease. The collaborating institutions used their own protocols to collect whole blood in K2EDTA tubes. For TCRbeta analysis, collaborators shipped samples as frozen whole blood, isolated PBMCs, or DNA extracted from either of those sample types. The V and J genes are TRBV11-2 and TRBJ2-3; a confident D gene designation cannot be given. The material sequenced was peripheral blood. The clonotype was recovered from a woman aged 40-49 years with COVID-19, enrolled during active disease. CDR3 reads: CASSLVGPKYTDTQYF. The nucleotide sequence reads TGTGCCAGCAGCTTAGTTGGCCCGAAGTACACAGATACGCAGTATTTT.